This TCR beta chain derives from a study of shared clonotypes between healthy human individuals. Study at large: Per donor, three plates held CD4 naive cells, three held CD4 memory, two held CD8 naive and one held CD8 memory.

Data came from immunoSEQ multiplex PCR; TCRdb stores just in-frame clones and leaves some out. The table lists around 340,000 clones, roughly 80% of them singletons. Trimming took off 5 bases at V and 7 bases at J, with 12 bases between the two ends. The germline CDR1 and CDR2 sequences are SEHNR and FQNEAQ (reference sequence). This CDR3 is built from 13 residues. The source material was memory CD4+ T cells sorted from blood. Noted subset: CD45RA-negative fraction. The sequence was collected from a young man in good health. This chain joins TRBV7-9 and TRBJ2-1; D gene unclear. CDR3 nucleotides: TGTGCCAGCAGCCCTTTGGTCAGTAATGAGCAGTTCTTC. Residues: CASSPLVSNEQFF.